Listed below are T cell receptor beta chains from one sample, sequenced in a study of blood T cells in healthy people across ages. Each CDR3 protein gets one entry after TCRdb re-called the 5' RACE reads with MiXCR. The table has over 1,500,000 distinct CDR3 sequences, around half seen once. Sequencing input: blood. The receptors here all came from a woman between 40 and 50 years old in good health. Each CDR3 is given with its conserved first and last residue. Each record gives: clone size, J gene, D gene, V gene, CDR3 protein, CDR3 DNA. A D gene is named only where the DNA matches it firmly. Clone size, where shown, is once, few, many, or a class for clones that have expanded.

clone size: few; J gene: TRBJ2-1; D gene: NA; V gene: TRBV5-1; CDR3 protein: CASSLALVMTNEQFF; CDR3 DNA: TGCGCCAGCAGCTTGGCCCTGGTAATGACGAATGAGCAGTTCTTC
clone size: few; J gene: TRBJ2-4; D gene: NA; V gene: TRBV2; CDR3 protein: CASKSTQLAKNIQYF; CDR3 DNA: TGTGCCAGCAAATCCACTCAGTTGGCCAAAAACATTCAGTACTTC
clone size: NA; J gene: TRBJ1-1; D gene: TRBD1; V gene: TRBV19; CDR3 protein: CASSFSGGRGNTEAFF; CDR3 DNA: TGTGCCAGTAGTTTTTCAGGGGGCAGGGGCAACACTGAAGCTTTCTTT
clone size: NA; J gene: TRBJ1-6; D gene: NA; V gene: TRBV6-6; CDR3 protein: CASSYSGGRNSPLHF; CDR3 DNA: TGTGCCAGCAGTTACTCGGGGGGCCGTAATTCACCCCTCCACTTT
clone size: NA; J gene: TRBJ2-7; D gene: NA; V gene: TRBV20-1; CDR3 protein: CSAIRDLLSYEQYF; CDR3 DNA: TGCAGTGCTATAAGGGACCTTCTTTCCTACGAGCAGTACTTC
clone size: NA; J gene: TRBJ1-1; D gene: NA; V gene: TRBV7-9; CDR3 protein: CASSLQGLLSEAFF; CDR3 DNA: TGTGCCAGCAGCTTACAGGGTCTATTGTCTGAAGCTTTCTTT
clone size: NA; J gene: TRBJ1-2; D gene: NA; V gene: TRBV28; CDR3 protein: CATRFDYGYTF; CDR3 DNA: TGTGCCACCCGTTTCGACTATGGCTACACCTTC
clone size: few; J gene: TRBJ2-2; D gene: NA; V gene: TRBV29-1; CDR3 protein: CSVEGPGGELFF; CDR3 DNA: TGCAGCGTTGAGGGCCCAGGCGGGGAGCTGTTTTTT
clone size: NA; J gene: TRBJ2-7; D gene: NA; V gene: TRBV5-1; CDR3 protein: CASSLTGTPYEQYF; CDR3 DNA: TGCGCCAGCAGCTTAACAGGTACCCCCTACGAGCAGTACTTC
clone size: few; J gene: TRBJ2-7; D gene: NA; V gene: TRBV6-5; CDR3 protein: CASSLYPGSPYEQYF; CDR3 DNA: TGTGCCAGCAGCCTATATCCGGGGTCGCCCTACGAGCAGTACTTC
clone size: NA; J gene: TRBJ2-1; D gene: NA; V gene: TRBV7-6; CDR3 protein: CASSRTVAVHYNEQFF; CDR3 DNA: TGTGCCAGCAGTCGAACAGTAGCGGTTCATTACAATGAGCAGTTCTTC
clone size: few; J gene: TRBJ2-3; D gene: NA; V gene: TRBV29-1; CDR3 protein: CSVEEERADTQYF; CDR3 DNA: TGCAGCGTTGAAGAGGAACGGGCAGATACGCAGTATTTT
clone size: few; J gene: TRBJ2-3; D gene: TRBD2; V gene: TRBV20-1; CDR3 protein: CSKRGATTDTQYF; CDR3 DNA: TGCAGTAAGCGGGGGGCAACCACAGATACGCAGTATTTT
clone size: NA; J gene: TRBJ1-2; D gene: NA; V gene: TRBV7-9; CDR3 protein: CASSAPIQGGYGYTF; CDR3 DNA: TGTGCCAGCAGCGCCCCCATACAGGGAGGTTATGGCTACACCTTC
clone size: NA; J gene: TRBJ2-4; D gene: TRBD1; V gene: TRBV4-1; CDR3 protein: CANSQAGQGKNIQYF; CDR3 DNA: TGCGCCAACAGCCAAGCGGGACAGGGAAAAAACATTCAGTACTTC
clone size: NA; J gene: TRBJ2-5; D gene: TRBD2; V gene: TRBV27; CDR3 protein: CASSLGASGVETQYF; CDR3 DNA: TGTGCCAGCAGTTTAGGGGCTAGCGGGGTTGAGACCCAGTACTTC
clone size: NA; J gene: TRBJ1-2; D gene: NA; V gene: TRBV20-1; CDR3 protein: CNVVDRIYGYTF; CDR3 DNA: TGCAATGTAGTAGACCGTATCTATGGCTACACCTTC
clone size: NA; J gene: TRBJ1-2; D gene: NA; V gene: TRBV3-1; CDR3 protein: CASSQERYTNGYTF; CDR3 DNA: TGTGCCAGCAGCCAAGAACGATACACAAATGGCTACACCTTC
clone size: once; J gene: TRBJ2-5; D gene: TRBD1; V gene: TRBV6-5; CDR3 protein: CASSYSVRTGGLETQYF; CDR3 DNA: TGTGCCAGCAGTTACTCGGTTAGGACAGGGGGTCTGGAGACCCAGTACTTC
clone size: NA; J gene: TRBJ1-1; D gene: TRBD1; V gene: TRBV5-1; CDR3 protein: CASSHLTGEAFF; CDR3 DNA: TGCGCCAGCAGCCATTTAACAGGGGAGGCTTTCTTT
clone size: few; J gene: TRBJ2-1; D gene: TRBD1; V gene: TRBV7-6; CDR3 protein: CASSLGQGADHNEQFF; CDR3 DNA: TGTGCCAGCAGCTTAGGACAGGGGGCGGACCACAATGAGCAGTTCTTC
clone size: few; J gene: TRBJ1-2; D gene: TRBD1; V gene: TRBV12-3/TRBV12-4; CDR3 protein: CASRLPGQGLDYGYTF; CDR3 DNA: TGTGCCAGCAGGCTACCGGGACAGGGGTTGGACTATGGCTACACCTTC
clone size: NA; J gene: TRBJ1-2; D gene: TRBD1; V gene: TRBV6-1; CDR3 protein: CASRSGQVVYGYTF; CDR3 DNA: TGTGCCAGCAGATCGGGACAGGTTGTCTATGGCTACACCTTC
clone size: few; J gene: TRBJ2-3; D gene: NA; V gene: TRBV3-1; CDR3 protein: CASSQDQYVTDTQYF; CDR3 DNA: TGTGCCAGCAGCCAAGATCAGTACGTCACAGATACGCAGTATTTT
clone size: few; J gene: TRBJ2-5; D gene: TRBD1; V gene: TRBV5-1; CDR3 protein: CASSGDRAETQYF; CDR3 DNA: TGCGCCAGCAGCGGGGACAGGGCGGAGACCCAGTACTTC
clone size: NA; J gene: TRBJ2-1; D gene: TRBD2; V gene: TRBV11-2; CDR3 protein: CASSFGLAGGNSYNEQFF; CDR3 DNA: TGTGCCAGCAGCTTCGGACTAGCGGGGGGGAACTCCTACAATGAGCAGTTCTTC
clone size: NA; J gene: TRBJ2-1; D gene: TRBD2; V gene: TRBV29-1; CDR3 protein: CSVEGRGSNEQFF; CDR3 DNA: TGCAGCGTTGAGGGGCGGGGGAGCAATGAGCAGTTCTTC
clone size: NA; J gene: TRBJ1-6; D gene: NA; V gene: TRBV12-3/TRBV12-4; CDR3 protein: CASSSSGVGSPLHF; CDR3 DNA: TGTGCCAGCAGTTCCTCAGGGGTAGGCTCACCCCTCCACTTT
clone size: NA; J gene: TRBJ1-2; D gene: NA; V gene: TRBV4-3; CDR3 protein: CASSQDRGRSYGYTF; CDR3 DNA: TGCGCCAGCAGCCAAGATAGGGGCAGATCCTATGGCTACACCTTC
clone size: NA; J gene: TRBJ2-3; D gene: TRBD2; V gene: TRBV6-5; CDR3 protein: CASSLGNGGTDTQYF; CDR3 DNA: TGTGCCAGCAGTTTAGGGAACGGGGGGACAGATACGCAGTATTTT
clone size: NA; J gene: TRBJ2-1; D gene: TRBD2; V gene: TRBV5-1; CDR3 protein: CASSLTSGGDLTEQFF; CDR3 DNA: TGCGCCAGCAGCTTGACTAGCGGGGGGGATCTCACTGAGCAGTTCTTC
clone size: once; J gene: TRBJ2-7; D gene: NA; V gene: TRBV7-6; CDR3 protein: CASSLAGGGTAYEQYF; CDR3 DNA: TGTGCCAGCAGCTTAGCAGGTGGGGGAACAGCCTACGAGCAGTACTTC